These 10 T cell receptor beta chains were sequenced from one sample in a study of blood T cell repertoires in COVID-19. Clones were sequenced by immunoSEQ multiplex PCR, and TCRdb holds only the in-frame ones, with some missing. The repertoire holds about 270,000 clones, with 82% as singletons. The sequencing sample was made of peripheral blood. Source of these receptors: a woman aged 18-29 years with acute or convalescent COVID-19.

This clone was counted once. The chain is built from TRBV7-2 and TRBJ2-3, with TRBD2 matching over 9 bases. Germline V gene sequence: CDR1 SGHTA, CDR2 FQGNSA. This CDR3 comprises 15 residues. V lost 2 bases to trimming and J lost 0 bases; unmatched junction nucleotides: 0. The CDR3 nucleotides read TGTGCCAGCAGCTTACTAGCGGGAAGCACAGATACGCAGTATTTT. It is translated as CASSLLAGSTDTQYF.

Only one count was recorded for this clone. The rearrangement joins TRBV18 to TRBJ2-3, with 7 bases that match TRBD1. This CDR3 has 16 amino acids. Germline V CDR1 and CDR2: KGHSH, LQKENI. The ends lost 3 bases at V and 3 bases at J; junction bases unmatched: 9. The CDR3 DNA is TGTGCCAGCTCACCGAGACAGGGAAGAGGAACAGATACGCAGTATTTT. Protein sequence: CASSPRQGRGTDTQYF.

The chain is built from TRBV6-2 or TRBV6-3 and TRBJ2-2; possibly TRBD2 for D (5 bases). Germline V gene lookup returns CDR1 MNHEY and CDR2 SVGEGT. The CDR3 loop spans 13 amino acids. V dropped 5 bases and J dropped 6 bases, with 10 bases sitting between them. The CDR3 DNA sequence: TGTGCCAGCAGTAATAGCGAGGCCGGGGAGCTGTTTTTT. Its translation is CASSNSEAGELFF.

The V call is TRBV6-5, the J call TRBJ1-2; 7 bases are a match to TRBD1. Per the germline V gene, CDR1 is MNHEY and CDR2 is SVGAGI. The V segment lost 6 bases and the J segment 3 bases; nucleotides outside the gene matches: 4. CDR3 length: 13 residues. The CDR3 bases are TGTGCCAGCAGCAACAGGGGAGACTATGGCTACACCTTC. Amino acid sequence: CASSNRGDYGYTF.

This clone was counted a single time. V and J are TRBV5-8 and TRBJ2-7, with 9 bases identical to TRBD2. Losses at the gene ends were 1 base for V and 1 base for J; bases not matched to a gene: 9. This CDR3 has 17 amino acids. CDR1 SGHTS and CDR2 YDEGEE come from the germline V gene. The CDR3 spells CASSLFFSSGRSYEQYF. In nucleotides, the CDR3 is TGTGCCAGCAGCTTGTTTTTTTCGAGCGGGAGGTCCTACGAGCAGTACTTC.

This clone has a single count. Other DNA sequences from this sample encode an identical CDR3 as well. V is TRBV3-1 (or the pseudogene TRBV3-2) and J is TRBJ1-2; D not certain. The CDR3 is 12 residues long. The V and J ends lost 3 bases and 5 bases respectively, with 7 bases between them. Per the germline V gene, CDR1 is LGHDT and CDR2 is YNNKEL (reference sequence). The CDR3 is CASSQAVYGYTF. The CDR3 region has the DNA TGTGCCAGCAGCCAGGCCGTATATGGCTACACCTTC.

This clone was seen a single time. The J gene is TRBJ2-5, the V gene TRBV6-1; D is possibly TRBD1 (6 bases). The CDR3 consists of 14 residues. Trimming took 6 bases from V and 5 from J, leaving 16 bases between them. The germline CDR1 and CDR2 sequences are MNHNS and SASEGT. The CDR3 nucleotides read TGTGCCAGCAGAACACATGGGGGCTTGGAGACCCAGTACTTC. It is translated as CASRTHGGLETQYF.

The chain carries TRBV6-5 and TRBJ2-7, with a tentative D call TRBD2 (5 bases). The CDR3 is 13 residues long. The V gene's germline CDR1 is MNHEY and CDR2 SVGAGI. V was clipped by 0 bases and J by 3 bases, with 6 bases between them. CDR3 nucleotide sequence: TGTGCCAGCAGTTACTCGGCGGGCTACGAGCAGTACTTC. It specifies CASSYSAGYEQYF.

The CDR3 here is CASSVAGNQPQHF. In DNA, the CDR3 is TGTGCCAGCAGTGTCGCGGGCAATCAGCCCCAGCATTTT. The V and J genes are TRBV27 and TRBJ1-5; D remains ambiguous. V was pared by 5 bases and J by 2 bases, with 7 bases between. The CDR3 sequence is 13 residues long. The germline gives CDR1 MNHEY, CDR2 SMNVEV (reference sequence).

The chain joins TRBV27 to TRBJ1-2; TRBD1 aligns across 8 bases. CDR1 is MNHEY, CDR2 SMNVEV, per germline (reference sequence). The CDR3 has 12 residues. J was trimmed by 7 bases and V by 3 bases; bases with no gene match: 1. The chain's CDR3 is CASSLDRVGYTF. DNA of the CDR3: TGTGCCAGCAGTTTGGACAGGGTTGGCTACACCTTC.